This TCR beta chain was documented in a study of cytomegalovirus exposure and HLA in healthy donors. Primers included in the PCR were 60 Vbeta and 13 Jbeta primers. Generated by immunoSEQ multiplex PCR, the TCRdb table keeps only in-frame clones and is missing some. The table shows just over 150,000 clones, with roughly 88% occurring only once. This clone was seen only once. One end of the junction is discordant with germline, which a read error may explain. This CDR3 contains 13 residues. CDR1 and CDR2 from the germline V gene are GTSNPN and SVGIG (reference sequence). The sequenced material came from PBMCs. V gene TRBV30 combines with J gene TRBJ2-5; TRBD2 matches at 10 bases. The TCR was taken from a man aged 45-65 years in good health and CMV-seropositive. CDR3 residues: CAWSVPSGRPLNF. CDR3 nucleotide sequence: TGTGCCTGGAGTGTACCTAGCGGGAGACCCCTCAACTTC.